Shown below are 30 T cell receptor beta chains from a single sample sequenced in a study of graft-versus-host responses after intestinal transplantation. Sequencing was performed with immunoSEQ multiplex PCR; in TCRdb, only in-frame clones are kept and a portion is missing. The sample has approximately 60,000 clones; 85% to 95% are singletons. The antigens of these receptors remain unknown. The source was unstimulated CD8+ T cells sorted from spleen or lymph node cells, collected before transplant. Every receptor here comes from a human donor who was the organ donor for an intestinal transplant.

The chain joins TRBV19 to TRBJ2-7, with 8 nucleotides matching TRBD2. The CDR3 is 14 residues long. J lost 7 bases, V lost 3 bases, and 8 bases had no gene match. Germline V CDR1 and CDR2: LNHDA, SQIVND (reference sequence). In nucleotides, the CDR3 is TGTGCCAGTAGTATTTCAGCGGGAGCGAGAGAGCAGTACTTC. Translation: CASSISAGAREQYF.

The chain links TRBV6-5 to TRBJ2-1; D not resolved. Trimming removed 1 base at V and 2 bases at J, with 12 bases between. Germline lookup yields CDR1 MNHEY and CDR2 SVGAGI. The CDR3 totals 16 residues. The CDR3 loop is CASSYYKRLAYNEQFF. In DNA form, the CDR3 reads TGTGCCAGCAGTTACTATAAGCGCCTCGCCTACAATGAGCAGTTCTTC.

V and J are TRBV27 and TRBJ2-2, with 7 bases that match TRBD1. Losses at the gene ends were 5 bases for V and 7 bases for J; bases not matched to a gene: 7. The CDR3 totals 14 residues. CDR1 and CDR2 from the germline V gene are MNHEY and SMNVEV (reference sequence). CDR3 nucleotide sequence: TGTGCCAGCAGTCCACGACAGGGTGGCGGGGAGCTGTTTTTT. Protein product: CASSPRQGGGELFF.

The chain employs TRBV28 and TRBJ2-2, with D perhaps TRBD1 (7 bases). CDR1 is MDHEN, CDR2 SYDVKM, per germline. CDR3 length: 15 residues. The germline V and J ends were trimmed by 7 bases and 4 bases, with 16 bases remaining between them. This CDR3 reads CASTPTGRGTGELFF. Here the CDR3 DNA reads TGTGCCAGCACCCCGACAGGGCGGGGCACCGGGGAGCTGTTTTTT.

The chain combines TRBV13 with TRBJ1-1; D is unresolved. Trimming pared 2 bases from V and 8 bases from J, leaving 12 bases between. CDR3 length: 13 amino acids. The germline V gene encodes CDR1 PRHDT and CDR2 FYEKMQ (reference sequence). The CDR3 bases are TGTGCCAGCAGCTTAAAAGATTTCCAGGAAGCTTTCTTT. Protein product: CASSLKDFQEAFF.

CDR3 sequence reads: CASSTLAGGANEQFF. In DNA, the CDR3 is TGTGCCAGCAGCACTTTAGCGGGAGGGGCTAATGAGCAGTTCTTC. The V and J genes are TRBV7-3 and TRBJ2-1, with TRBD2 identical over 11 bases. CDR1 and CDR2 (germline): SGHTA, FQGTGA. The V and J ends lost 5 bases and 7 bases, in that order; junction bases with no gene match: 7. The CDR3 is 15 residues long. Looking up the rest from reference TRBV7-3 and TRBJ2-1 gives the full variable domain: GAGVSQTPSNKVTEKGKYVELRCDPISGHTALYWYRQSLGQGPEFLIYFQGTGAADDSGLPNDRFFAVRPEGSVSTLKIQRTERGDSAVYLCASSTLAGGANEQFFGPGTRLTVL.

The chain couples TRBV7-6 to TRBJ2-2; tentatively, D is TRBD2 (5 bases). V was trimmed by 1 base and J by 9 bases, leaving 12 bases between them. Germline CDR1 reads SGHVS; CDR2 reads FNYEAQ. CDR3 length equals 14 residues. CDR3 sequence: CASSLEVGVWELFF. In DNA form, the CDR3 reads TGTGCCAGCAGCTTAGAAGTGGGAGTCTGGGAGCTGTTTTTT.

CDR3 nucleotide sequence: TGTGCCAGCAGTCTGGGGACTAGCGGGAGTAATACGCAGTATTTT. Its protein product is CASSLGTSGSNTQYF. The chain links TRBV28 to TRBJ2-3; 14 bases match TRBD2. Unmatched junction bases numbered 5, after V lost 5 bases and J lost 7 bases. The CDR3 runs to 15 residues. Per the germline V gene, CDR1 is MDHEN and CDR2 is SYDVKM.

The V call is TRBV28, the J call TRBJ2-6; D might be TRBD2 (6 bases). Trimming took 5 bases from V and 0 from J, leaving 8 bases between them. Germline values: CDR1 MDHEN, CDR2 SYDVKM. The CDR3 covers 15 residues. CDR3 DNA sequence: TGTGCCAGCAGTCCGGGGGACTCTGGGGCCAACGTCCTGACTTTC. Its translation is CASSPGDSGANVLTF.

Remarks on this clone: One end of the junction varies from germline; a read error may be responsible. The chain carries TRBV9 and TRBJ2-7; no clear D gene. This CDR3 is 13 amino acids long. Germline V gene data show CDR1 as SGDLS and CDR2 as YYNGEE. The CDR3 DNA reads as TGTGCCAGCAGCGTAGGGCCCTCCGACGAGCAGTACTTC. This sequence encodes CASSVGPSDEQYF.

The chain recombines TRBV10-2 with TRBJ2-1; 10 bases line up with TRBD2. The trim removed 8 bases at V and 2 bases at J, leaving 6 bases unmatched. CDR1 and CDR2 (germline): WSHSY, SAAADI. This CDR3 spans 15 amino acids. CDR3 DNA: TGCGCCAGCGAGGGAGCGGGAGGGCCCTACAATGAGCAGTTCTTC. This sequence encodes CASEGAGGPYNEQFF.

This clone has just one count. CDR3 in amino acids: CASSPGTEETQYF. The CDR3 nucleotides are TGTGCCAGTAGTCCCGGGACAGAAGAGACCCAGTACTTC. The chain carries TRBV19 and TRBJ2-5, with 7 positions matching TRBD1. Per germline, CDR1 LNHDA and CDR2 SQIVND (reference sequence). The V segment lost 5 bases and the J segment 3 bases; nucleotides outside the gene matches: 3. The length of the CDR3 is 13 residues. Using reference TRBV19 and TRBJ2-5 for the parts outside the CDR3, the full variable domain is DGGITQSPKYLFRKEGQNVTLSCEQNLNHDAMYWYRQDPGQGLRLIYYSQIVNDFQKGDIAEGYSVSREKKESFPLTVTSAQKNPTAFYLCASSPGTEETQYFGPGTRLLVL.

The rearrangement joins TRBV19 to TRBJ1-5; possible D gene TRBD1, 5 bases. V gave up 3 bases and J gave up 2 bases, with 14 bases separating them. Germline lookup yields CDR1 LNHDA and CDR2 SQIVND (reference sequence). This CDR3 contains 16 residues. The CDR3 coding sequence is TGTGCCAGTAGTATGGGGGGGGATTTCGGCAATCAGCCCCAGCATTTT. Translated, it gives CASSMGGDFGNQPQHF.

The chain couples TRBV9 to TRBJ1-2, with D tentatively TRBD1 (6 bases). The V gene lost 3 bases and the J gene lost 6 bases, with 9 bases spanning the gap. The CDR3 covers 12 residues. Germline lookup yields CDR1 SGDLS and CDR2 YYNGEE. The CDR3 coding sequence is TGTGCCAGCAGCGACGACAGGCATGGCTACACCTTC. The encoded protein is CASSDDRHGYTF.

This clone appeared once. In DNA, the CDR3 is TGCGCCAGCAGCCAGAAACAGGGACGGGGTGGCTACACCTTC. Its protein is CASSQKQGRGGYTF. The chain employs TRBV4-3 and TRBJ1-2, with D maybe TRBD1 (6 bases). V gave up 3 bases and J gave up 7 bases, with 15 bases separating them. The CDR3 runs 14 residues. CDR1 is LGHNA and CDR2 is YSLEER in the germline V gene.

The rearrangement uses TRBV5-5 and TRBJ2-7; TRBD2 is a possible D gene (7 bases). The CDR3 length is 13 residues. CDR1 SGHKS and CDR2 YYEKEE come from the germline V gene (reference sequence). V was clipped by 0 bases and J by 6 bases, with 10 bases between them. The CDR3 DNA sequence: TGTGCCAGCAGCTTGGAGGGAGGGGGCGAGCAGTACTTC. Its translation is CASSLEGGGEQYF.

The gene calls are TRBV30 and TRBJ1-1, with 7 bases fitting TRBD1. With V trimmed by 0 bases and J by 1 base, 8 bases remained unmatched. The length of the CDR3 is 16 residues. Germline loops: CDR1 GTSNPN, CDR2 SVGIG (reference sequence). The CDR3, as DNA: TGTGCCTGGAGTGTAATTAGGAGGGGGCGGAACACTGAAGCTTTCTTT. Protein: CAWSVIRRGRNTEAFF.

J is TRBJ2-3 and V is TRBV7-6; TRBD2 aligns across 11 bases. The CDR3 runs 16 residues. Germline assignment: CDR1 SGHVS and CDR2 FNYEAQ. The J segment lost 2 bases and the V segment lost 5 bases, leaving 6 bases of the junction unmatched. Here the CDR3 reads CASSHRLAGNTDTQYF. The CDR3 DNA is TGTGCCAGCAGCCACCGACTAGCGGGGAACACAGATACGCAGTATTTT.

The chain uses TRBV19 and TRBJ2-1; 10 bases agree with TRBD1. The length of the CDR3 is 18 residues. Trimming at V came to 1 base and at J to 5 bases, leaving 11 bases not matched to a gene. Germline V gene lookup returns CDR1 LNHDA and CDR2 SQIVND (reference sequence). This chain's CDR3 is CASSIGDVGQGVHNEQFF. In nucleotides, the CDR3 is TGTGCCAGTAGTATAGGGGATGTAGGACAGGGGGTTCACAATGAGCAGTTCTTC.

A note on this clone: Its ends do not fully match the called genes, so a read error is possible. The rearrangement joins TRBV9 to TRBJ2-5; TRBD2 might be the D (6 bases). From germline, CDR1 is SGDLS and CDR2 YYNGEE. The CDR3 runs to 12 residues. The CDR3 spells CASTSEEGDLDF. In nucleotides, the CDR3 is TGTGCCAGCACCTCCGAGGAGGGTGATCTGGACTTC.

CDR3 in amino acids: CASSLGGTESTDTQYF. The CDR3 region has the DNA TGTGCCAGCAGTTTAGGGGGGACAGAGAGCACAGATACGCAGTATTTT. This chain joins TRBV28 and TRBJ2-3; possible D gene TRBD1, 7 bases. Trimming cost V 2 bases and J 0 bases, with 12 bases left between them. The CDR3 spans 16 residues. Germline assignment: CDR1 MDHEN and CDR2 SYDVKM.

The rearrangement uses TRBV9 and TRBJ2-1; a weak D match, TRBD2 (5 bases). From germline, CDR1 is SGDLS and CDR2 YYNGEE. Deletions cut 3 bases from V and 2 bases from J, with 15 bases between. The CDR3 has 16 residues. The CDR3: CASSGGRALPYNEQFF. The CDR3 nucleotides read TGTGCCAGCAGCGGCGGGCGGGCGTTGCCCTACAATGAGCAGTTCTTC.

The V gene is TRBV4-1, the J gene TRBJ1-4; D perhaps matches TRBD1 (6 bases). The ends were cut back, 2 bases at V and 2 bases at J, with 12 bases in the middle. CDR3 length: 16 residues. CDR1 is MGHRA and CDR2 is YSYEKL in the germline V gene. The CDR3 sequence: CASSQLTGLTNEKLFF. The CDR3 DNA reads TGCGCCAGCAGCCAATTGACAGGTCTTACTAATGAAAAACTGTTTTTT.

This chain links TRBV11-2 with TRBJ2-7, with 9 nucleotides matching TRBD2. The germline V gene has CDR1 SGHAT and CDR2 FQNNGV. V trimming: 6 bases; J trimming: 0 bases; junction bases outside the gene matches: 6. The CDR3 totals 15 residues. The CDR3 is CASSPLAGSSYEQYF. The CDR3 DNA is TGTGCCAGCAGTCCCCTAGCGGGGAGCTCCTACGAGCAGTACTTC.

This sequence joins TRBV5-4 and TRBJ2-7, with D perhaps TRBD2 (5 bases). The CDR3 sequence is 18 residues long. V dropped 0 bases and J dropped 7 bases, with 26 bases sitting between them. Looked up from germline, CDR1 is SGHNT and CDR2 is YYREEE (reference sequence). CDR3 sequence: CASSLGTGAPFSPGEQYF. CDR3 in DNA: TGTGCCAGCAGCTTGGGGACGGGCGCCCCATTTTCACCGGGGGAGCAGTACTTC.

The chain links TRBV11-2 to TRBJ1-2, with 7 positions matching TRBD1. Germline loops: CDR1 SGHAT, CDR2 FQNNGV. The CDR3 is 13 amino acids. J gave up 7 bases and V 5 bases, and 7 bases lay outside the gene matches. The CDR3 sequence: CASSPGQVSGYTF. The CDR3 bases are TGTGCCAGCAGCCCAGGACAGGTCTCTGGCTACACCTTC. Full variable domain (outside the CDR3, taken from reference TRBV11-2 and TRBJ1-2): EAGVAQSPRYKIIEKRQSVAFWCNPISGHATLYWYQQILGQGPKLLIQFQNNGVVDDSQLPKDRFSAERLKGVDSTLKIQPAKLEDSAVYLCASSPGQVSGYTFGSGTRLTVV.

This rearrangement joins TRBV7-4 to TRBJ2-1; 12 nucleotides match TRBD1. The CDR3 runs 16 residues. CDR1 and CDR2 (germline): SGHVT, SQSDAQ. Trimming at V came to 5 bases and at J to 7 bases, leaving 9 bases not matched to a gene. Written as DNA, the CDR3 is TGTGCCAGCAGCGCTTCCGGGACAGGGGGCCCAAATGAGCAGTTCTTC. Its protein is CASSASGTGGPNEQFF.

The chain uses TRBV7-6 and TRBJ2-6; the D is unclear. The V gene's germline CDR1 is SGHVS and CDR2 FNYEAQ. The CDR3 is made up of 17 amino acids. V gave up 5 bases and J gave up 1 base, with 15 bases separating them. This chain's CDR3 is CASSRRLAVSGANVLTF. Here the CDR3 DNA reads TGTGCCAGCAGCCGGAGATTGGCCGTTTCTGGGGCCAACGTCCTGACTTTC.

This clone appeared a single time. This rearrangement joins TRBV28 to TRBJ1-1; the D gene is possibly TRBD1 (5 bases). The CDR3 spans 13 residues. Per the germline V gene, CDR1 is MDHEN and CDR2 is SYDVKM. Trimming pared 2 bases from V and 8 bases from J, leaving 12 bases between. In DNA form, the CDR3 reads TGTGCCAGCAGTTTAGTGGGGCTAAACGAAGCTTTCTTT. It codes for CASSLVGLNEAFF.

The chain links TRBV4-2 to TRBJ2-7, with 9 nucleotides matching TRBD1. This CDR3 comprises 16 residues. Trimming took 0 bases from V and 1 from J; bases not matched to a gene: 4. In germline, CDR1 is LGHNA, CDR2 YNFKEQ. The CDR3 loop reads CASSQDATGGSYEQYF. Here the CDR3 DNA reads TGTGCCAGCAGCCAAGATGCGACAGGGGGTTCCTACGAGCAGTACTTC.